This T cell receptor beta chain was profiled in a study of memory CD4+ T cells and cytomegalovirus serostatus. On the study more broadly: This sample comes from healthy Belgian adults, under 10 CMV seropositive, roughly 22 seronegative.

The sort gate was single viable CD3+CD4+CD8-CD45RO+ cells for memory CD4+ T cells. Source study methods: Out-of-frame sequences were removed, leaving some 2 million distinct TCRbeta sequences. This table comes from immunoSEQ multiplex PCR, and its TCRdb copy is limited to in-frame clones, with some not included. From that table come the V and J calls and clone size; the DNA was used to work out D and trimming. The sample lists around 61,000 clones, about 80% occurring once. Notes on the study in general: Of under 200 reported CMV TCRbeta sequences, under 70 were found in memory CD4+ repertoires.

Comment on this clone: The antigen is not known.

With 0 bases removed from V and 7 bases from J, the gap between germline ends came to 19 bases. The germline CDR1 and CDR2 sequences are SGHNT and YYREEE (reference sequence). The CDR3 sequence is 17 residues long. The material sequenced was memory CD4+ T cells from blood. The TCR comes from an adult in good health and CMV-seronegative. The chain carries TRBV5-4 and TRBJ1-4, with D possibly TRBD1 on 6 matching bases. The CDR3 loop is CASSLGSSGVRGEKLFF. CDR3 sequence (DNA): TGTGCCAGCAGCTTGGGCTCCTCAGGGGTTAGGGGTGAAAAACTGTTTTTT.